A selection of T cell receptor beta chains follows, all from one sample in a study of T cells in localized non-small cell lung cancer. TCRdb keeps only in-frame clones here, not all; method: immunoSEQ multiplex PCR. This table holds approximately 65,000 clones, roughly four fifths found once. This material consisted of PBMCs, taken before any cancer treatment. The receptors shown here come from a man between 35 and 75 years old with stage II lung adenocarcinoma. CDR3s include the opening cysteine and the closing phenylalanine or tryptophan. D genes are given only for firm matches. Clone size appears in some rows only: once, few, many, or a class for an expanded clone.

D gene | J gene | clone size | V gene | CDR3 protein | CDR3 DNA
NA | TRBJ1-5 | NA | TRBV4-1 | CASSQDGYSNQPQHF | TGCGCCAGCAGCCAAGACGGTTATAGCAATCAGCCCCAGCATTTT
NA | TRBJ1-1 | once | TRBV10-3 | CAMAGGQGSPEAFF | TGTGCCATGGCGGGGGGCCAGGGGAGTCCTGAAGCTTTCTTT
NA | TRBJ1-1 | NA | TRBV6-5 | CASSTPRRNTEAFF | TGTGCCAGCAGTACTCCTAGAAGAAACACTGAAGCTTTCTTT
NA | TRBJ2-2 | NA | TRBV9 | CASSPRLTNTGELFF | TGTGCCAGCAGCCCTCGACTGACGAACACCGGGGAGCTGTTTTTT
TRBD1 | TRBJ2-1 | NA | TRBV27 | CASSLGQGSVAAQFF | TGTGCCAGCAGTTTGGGACAGGGGTCGGTTGCAGCGCAGTTCTTC
NA | TRBJ1-2 | NA | TRBV7-2 | CASSLEDSSYGYTF | TGTGCCAGCAGCTTAGAGGACAGCTCCTATGGCTACACCTTC
NA | TRBJ1-1 | NA | TRBV19 | CASSTDFRSTEAFF | TGTGCCAGTAGTACAGATTTCCGGAGCACTGAAGCTTTCTTT
TRBD1 | TRBJ2-5 | NA | TRBV19 | CASSAGQVGTQYF | TGTGCCAGTAGTGCCGGACAGGTGGGGACCCAGTACTTC
NA | TRBJ1-2 | NA | TRBV4-2 | CASSQEPGAYGYTF | TGTGCCAGCAGCCAAGAGCCAGGTGCCTATGGCTACACCTTC
NA | TRBJ2-7 | once | TRBV7-9 | CASSFGTCYEQYF | TGTGCCAGCAGCTTTGGTACCTGCTACGAGCAGTACTTC
NA | TRBJ2-1 | once | TRBV4-2 | CASSQDQTRDEQFF | TGTGCCAGCAGCCAAGATCAGACCCGGGATGAGCAGTTCTTC